The present T cell receptor beta chain was sequenced within a study of T cell changes during pregnancy in multiple sclerosis. Sequenced by immunoSEQ multiplex PCR; TCRdb stores in-frame clones only, minus some. The sample holds 40,000 to 65,000 clones, 85% to 95% seen once. Germline V gene data show CDR1 as LNHDA and CDR2 as SQIVND (reference sequence). The CDR3 runs 16 residues. V gave up 7 bases and J gave up 0 bases; unmatched junction bases: 9. This TCR came from a female donor with multiple sclerosis, enrolled in a pregnancy study. V is TRBV19 and J is TRBJ2-1, with TRBD2 matching 7 bases. The material was CD4+ T cells from peripheral blood mononuclear cells, obtained in the third trimester of pregnancy. The CDR3 bases are TGTGCCAGTACAAAGGAAGCGGGAAGCTCCTACAATGAGCAGTTCTTC. Encoded protein: CASTKEAGSSYNEQFF.